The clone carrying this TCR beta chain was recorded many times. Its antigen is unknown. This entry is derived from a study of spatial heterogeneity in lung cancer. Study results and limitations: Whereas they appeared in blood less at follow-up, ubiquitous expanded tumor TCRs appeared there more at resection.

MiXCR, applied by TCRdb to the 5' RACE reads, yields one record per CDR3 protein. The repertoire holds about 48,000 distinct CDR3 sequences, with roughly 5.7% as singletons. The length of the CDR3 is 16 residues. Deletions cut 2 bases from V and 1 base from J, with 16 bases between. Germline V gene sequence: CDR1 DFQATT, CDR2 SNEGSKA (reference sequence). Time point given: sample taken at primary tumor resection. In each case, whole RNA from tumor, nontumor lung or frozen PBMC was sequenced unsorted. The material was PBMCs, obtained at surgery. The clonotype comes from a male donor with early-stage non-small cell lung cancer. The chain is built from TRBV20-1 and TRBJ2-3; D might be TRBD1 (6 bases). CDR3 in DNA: TGCAGTGCTAGACAGGGGCTATCCTCCCGCACAGATACGCAGTATTTT. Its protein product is CSARQGLSSRTDTQYF.